Below, 4 T cell receptor beta chains from the same sample are listed, as sequenced in a study of CD8 T cells in Susac syndrome (dated by TCRdb to about 2019). The protocol used for the library was the immunoSEQ multiplex PCR assay. RNA was extracted using the RNeasy kit, and roughly 0.5 to 1 microgram was reverse transcribed with random hexamers. TCRdb ran its own pipeline on the public reads, namely fastp trimming at Q25 and MiXCR clone calling, and kept in-frame beta chains. Identical CDR3 protein sequences are pooled into one entry, listed with their most common genes and DNA. This sample is represented by fewer than 90,000 distinct CDR3 sequences; about 94% of them were singletons. Of the sample, 0.4% to 0.55% falls within the top ten clones. The sequenced sample was CD8+ T cells from PBMCs. Receptors originate from a human donor with Susac syndrome.

This clonotype was counted once. This chain uses TRBV4-1 with TRBJ2-7; 8 bases are a match to TRBD1. This CDR3 contains 17 residues. The germline V gene encodes CDR1 MGHRA and CDR2 YSYEKL. V shed 1 base and J 0 bases; nucleotides not matched to a gene: 8. The CDR3 DNA is TGCGCCAGCAGCCAAGCCCCTCGGACAGGGAGCTCCTACGAGCAGTACTTC. Translation: CASSQAPRTGSSYEQYF.

This chain joins TRBV19 and TRBJ2-3, with 8 bases matching TRBD1. CDR1 is LNHDA and CDR2 is SQIVND in the germline V gene (reference sequence). Trimming removed 3 bases from V and 2 bases from J; junction bases left unmatched: 13. The CDR3 totals 18 residues. The chain's CDR3 is CASSISQRQGLITDTQYF. CDR3 in DNA: TGTGCCAGTAGTATTAGTCAGCGACAGGGGTTGATCACAGATACGCAGTATTTT. The variable domain in full, with the rest retrieved from reference TRBV19 and TRBJ2-3, is DGGITQSPKYLFRKEGQNVTLSCEQNLNHDAMYWYRQDPGQGLRLIYYSQIVNDFQKGDIAEGYSVSREKKESFPLTVTSAQKNPTAFYLCASSISQRQGLITDTQYFGPGTRLTVL.

The chain couples TRBV28 to TRBJ2-1, with 11 bases that match TRBD2. J lost 8 bases, V lost 5 bases, and 5 bases had no gene match. This CDR3 is 14 amino acids long. Germline V lookup: CDR1 MDHEN, CDR2 SYDVKM. For the CDR3, the DNA is TGTGCCAGCAGTATCCCGACTAGCGGGGATGAGCAGTTCTTC. Its protein is CASSIPTSGDEQFF. Together with reference TRBV28 and TRBJ2-1, the CDR3 gives the full variable domain: DVKVTQSSRYLVKRTGEKVFLECVQDMDHENMFWYRQDPGLGLRLIYFSYDVKMKEKGDIPEGYSVSREKKERFSLILESASTNQTSMYLCASSIPTSGDEQFFGPGTRLTVL.

This chain links TRBV24-1 with TRBJ2-1; D is undetermined. This CDR3 has 14 residues. V was shortened by 1 base and J by 9 bases, with 12 bases between the two germline ends. Germline values: CDR1 KGHDR, CDR2 SFDVKD. The CDR3 sequence is CATSDLNEHGEQFF. The CDR3 nucleotides are TGTGCCACCAGTGATTTAAACGAACACGGTGAGCAGTTCTTC.